A selection of T cell receptor beta chains follows, all from one sample in a study of T cells in Graves' hyperthyroidism and ophthalmopathy. Each CDR3 protein gets one entry after TCRdb re-called the multiplex PCR reads with MiXCR. The sample has a few hundred thousand distinct CDR3 sequences, about 20% seen once; the top ten hold approximately 54%. Sequencing was performed on blood. The receptors here all came from a woman in her seventies with Graves' ophthalmopathy. Each CDR3 is given with its conserved first and last residue. Fields, in order: V gene, J gene, clone size, D gene, CDR3 DNA, CDR3 protein. A D gene is named only where the DNA matches it firmly. Some rows have no size entry. The others give once, few or many, or a class for an expanded clone.

v_call: TRBV20-1; j_call: TRBJ2-1; clone_size: .; d_call: TRBD1; cdr3_nt: TGCAGTGCTCTCCATGAGGGACAGGGAATACACAATGAGCAGTTCTTC; cdr3_aa: CSALHEGQGIHNEQFF
v_call: TRBV11-2; j_call: TRBJ2-6; clone_size: .; d_call: .; cdr3_nt: TGTGCCAGCAGCCCCCCTAGAGCTGGGGCCAACATCCTGACTTTC; cdr3_aa: CASSPPRAGANILTF
v_call: TRBV5-6; j_call: TRBJ1-4; clone_size: .; d_call: .; cdr3_nt: TGTGCCAGCAGCTTGTCCAGCTATAATGAAAAACTGTTTTTT; cdr3_aa: CASSLSSYNEKLFF
v_call: TRBV18; j_call: TRBJ2-3; clone_size: .; d_call: .; cdr3_nt: TGTGCCAGCTCACCACCACTGGGCCCAGATACGCAGTATTTT; cdr3_aa: CASSPPLGPDTQYF
v_call: TRBV19; j_call: TRBJ2-1; clone_size: .; d_call: .; cdr3_nt: TGTGCCAGTATGGGACTGGGAGGCAATGACCAGTTCTTC; cdr3_aa: CASMGLGGNDQFF
v_call: TRBV6-2/TRBV6-3; j_call: TRBJ2-2; clone_size: many; d_call: .; cdr3_nt: TGTGCCAGCAGTTACTCCGTCCAGATCACCGGGGAGCTGTTTTTT; cdr3_aa: CASSYSVQITGELFF
v_call: TRBV27; j_call: TRBJ1-3; clone_size: few; d_call: TRBD1; cdr3_nt: TGTGCCAGCAGTTTAGGCAGGGGGCGAGGAAACACCATATATTTT; cdr3_aa: CASSLGRGRGNTIYF
v_call: TRBV19; j_call: TRBJ2-2; clone_size: .; d_call: .; cdr3_nt: TGTGCCAGTAGTCCCGCGACTGCCGGGGAGCTGTTTTTT; cdr3_aa: CASSPATAGELFF
v_call: TRBV12-3/TRBV12-4; j_call: TRBJ2-1; clone_size: .; d_call: TRBD2; cdr3_nt: TGTGCCAGCAGCCCCAGCGGGAGGCTAAATGAGCAGTTCTTC; cdr3_aa: CASSPSGRLNEQFF
v_call: TRBV20-1; j_call: TRBJ1-1; clone_size: few; d_call: .; cdr3_nt: TGCAGTGCTAGGGATGGGAACACTGAAGCTTTCTTT; cdr3_aa: CSARDGNTEAFF
v_call: TRBV6-1; j_call: TRBJ1-1; clone_size: .; d_call: TRBD1; cdr3_nt: TGTGCCAGCAGTGACCCCGGCGGGGGACAGACTGAAGCTTTCTTT; cdr3_aa: CASSDPGGGQTEAFF